These 28 T cell receptor beta chains originate from one sample sequenced in a study of cytomegalovirus exposure and HLA in healthy donors. Vbeta (60) and Jbeta (13) primers were used in the PCR. Assay: immunoSEQ multiplex PCR; the TCRdb copy retains only in-frame clones and omits some. The sample gives 100,000 or so clones, less than 75% of which show up once; about 5% is in the top ten. Material: PBMCs. The receptors here all came from a woman in her 30s in good health and CMV-seropositive.

J is TRBJ2-3 and V is TRBV7-9; D is uncertain. Trimming stripped 1 base from V and 2 bases from J, with 4 bases between. This CDR3 spans 13 amino acids. In germline, CDR1 is SEHNR, CDR2 FQNEAQ (reference sequence). Written as DNA, the CDR3 is TGTGCCAGCAGCTTAGTCGTCACAGATACGCAGTATTTT. This sequence encodes CASSLVVTDTQYF.

V is TRBV7-9 and J is TRBJ2-7; 9 bases fit TRBD1. V trimming: 5 bases; J trimming: 3 bases; junction bases outside the gene matches: 17. CDR3 size: 18 residues. CDR1 and CDR2 (germline): SEHNR, FQNEAQ (reference sequence). The CDR3 reads CASSLSQGQGGLSYEQYF. For the CDR3, the DNA is TGTGCCAGCAGCCTCTCTCAGGGACAGGGAGGTCTTAGCTACGAGCAGTACTTC.

The CDR3 sequence is CASSEQGAGNTIYF. The CDR3 nucleotides are TGCGCCAGCAGCGAACAGGGTGCCGGAAACACCATATATTTT. V usage is TRBV5-1 and J usage is TRBJ1-3, with D possibly matching TRBD1 (6 bases). V was pared by 4 bases and J by 4 bases, with 12 bases between. Germline CDR1 and CDR2: SGHRS and YFSETQ. CDR3 length: 14 amino acids. Supplemented by reference TRBV5-1 and TRBJ1-3, the full variable domain reads KAGVTQTPRYLIKTRGQQVTLSCSPISGHRSVSWYQQTPGQGLQFLFEYFSETQRNKGNFPGRFSGRQFSNSRSEMNVSTLELGDSALYLCASSEQGAGNTIYFGEGSWLTVV.

V is TRBV7-3 and J is TRBJ2-3; 7 bases fit TRBD2. V lost 3 bases, J lost 0 bases, and 3 bases stayed unmatched. Germline CDR1 and CDR2: SGHTA and FQGTGA. This CDR3 contains 15 residues. The CDR3: CASSFRGDSTDTQYF. For the CDR3, the DNA is TGTGCCAGCAGCTTCCGGGGGGACAGCACAGATACGCAGTATTTT.

The rearrangement uses TRBV27 and TRBJ2-1; D is perhaps TRBD2 (6 bases). The V end was cut by 7 bases, the J end by 0 bases, with 19 bases between. CDR1 is MNHEY and CDR2 is SMNVEV in the germline V gene (reference sequence). CDR3 length equals 17 residues. The CDR3 DNA reads as TGTGCCAGCACCCCGTCCGGCGGGGTGAGCTCCTACAATGAGCAGTTCTTC. It translates to CASTPSGGVSSYNEQFF.

The V call is TRBV2, the J call TRBJ1-2; weak D call: TRBD1 (6 bases). In germline, CDR1 is SNHLY, CDR2 FYNNEI. Trimming removed 4 bases at V and 7 bases at J, with 16 bases between. The CDR3 consists of 14 residues. The CDR3 here is CASSGTGMIRGYTF. The CDR3 bases are TGTGCCAGCAGTGGAACAGGGATGATACGTGGCTACACCTTC.

The chain couples TRBV5-8 to TRBJ2-1; 7 bases are a match to TRBD2. The trim removed 4 bases at V and 0 bases at J, leaving 10 bases unmatched. The CDR3 contains 17 residues. Looked up from germline, CDR1 is SGHTS and CDR2 is YDEGEE. CDR3 residues: CASSPNPAGFSYNEQFF. For the CDR3, the DNA is TGTGCCAGCAGCCCTAACCCAGCGGGGTTCTCCTACAATGAGCAGTTCTTC.

The chain combines TRBV6-6 with TRBJ2-3; 10 bases fit TRBD2. CDR3 length: 16 residues. Unmatched junction bases numbered 6, after V lost 4 bases and J lost 2 bases. Per germline, CDR1 MNHNY and CDR2 SVGAGI (reference sequence). CDR3 nucleotide sequence: TGTGCCAGCAGTTCCGCGGGACTAGCGACCACAGATACGCAGTATTTT. This codes for CASSSAGLATTDTQYF.

The V call is TRBV7-9, the J call TRBJ1-3; D is unclear. The CDR3 length is 14 residues. Germline CDR1 SEHNR, CDR2 FQNEAQ (reference sequence). The V gene lost 8 bases and the J gene lost 2 bases, with 13 bases spanning the gap. CDR3 in amino acids: CASSYGRPGNTIYF. CDR3 nucleotide sequence: TGTGCCAGCTCCTACGGGAGACCTGGAAACACCATATATTTT.

The table lists this clone with a few counts. The V gene is TRBV7-9, the J gene TRBJ2-7, with D perhaps matching TRBD1 (5 bases). The germline gives CDR1 SEHNR, CDR2 FQNEAQ (reference sequence). The V end was cut by 7 bases, the J end by 0 bases, with 19 bases between. The CDR3 has 16 residues. The CDR3: CASTPLPGQGSYEQYF. For the CDR3, the DNA is TGTGCCAGCACCCCCCTACCGGGTCAGGGCTCCTACGAGCAGTACTTC.

Of note for this clone: An end of the junction differs from the germline gene, which may be a read error. The chain employs TRBV7-9 and TRBJ1-5, with D possibly matching TRBD1 (6 bases). Looked up from germline, CDR1 is SEHNR and CDR2 is FQNEAQ (reference sequence). This CDR3 is 14 amino acids long. The DNA of the CDR3 is TGTTCCAGCAGTCTCAGGGGTAGCAATCAGCCCCAGCATTTT. Amino acids: CSSSLRGSNQPQHF.

This chain uses TRBV7-2 with TRBJ2-1, with 10 bases identical to TRBD2. Losses at the gene ends were 4 bases for V and 7 bases for J; bases not matched to a gene: 7. This CDR3 is 15 amino acids long. Per germline, CDR1 SGHTA and CDR2 FQGNSA. CDR3 sequence reads: CASSSSTSGWNEQFF. The CDR3 region has the DNA TGTGCCAGCAGCTCCTCGACTAGCGGGTGGAATGAGCAGTTCTTC.

The chain couples TRBV29-1 to TRBJ1-2; D gene unclear. The CDR3 extends over 16 amino acids. Germline V CDR1 and CDR2: SQVTM, ANQGSEA. Trimming shortened V by 5 bases and J by 3 bases, and 22 bases separated the two germline ends. The CDR3 sequence is CSVFPGTMLRDYGYTF. CDR3 nucleotide sequence: TGCAGCGTTTTTCCGGGAACTATGCTAAGAGACTATGGCTACACCTTC.

In its sample, this clone was seen a few times. The chain is built from TRBV19 and TRBJ1-6; possible D gene TRBD1, 5 bases. Germline CDR1 LNHDA, CDR2 SQIVND (reference sequence). The CDR3 runs 12 residues. The V end was cut by 2 bases, the J end by 14 bases, with 10 bases between. The CDR3 region is CASSIQGRTLHF. CDR3 coding DNA: TGTGCCAGTAGTATACAGGGCCGGACCCTCCACTTT.

The chain carries TRBV2 and TRBJ1-1; D possibly corresponds to TRBD1 (6 bases). CDR3 length: 14 amino acids. Germline-derived CDR1 and CDR2 are SNHLY and FYNNEI. V gave up 1 base and J gave up 7 bases, with 13 bases separating them. The CDR3: CASSEDIGGGEAFF. CDR3 nucleotides: TGTGCCAGCAGTGAAGATATAGGGGGTGGTGAAGCTTTCTTT.

With regard to this clone: The junction and the germline gene differ at one end; a read error may be behind it. This chain joins TRBV5-8 and TRBJ1-2, with a tentative D call TRBD1 (6 bases). The V gene's germline CDR1 is SGHTS and CDR2 YDEGEE. The CDR3 loop spans 15 amino acids. This CDR3 reads CASSLAGGLVYGYPF. The CDR3 nucleotides are TGTGCCAGCAGCTTGGCCGGGGGGCTCGTCTATGGCTACCCCTTC.

As for this clone: At one of its ends the junction is not consistent with the germline gene, which may arise from a read error. The V call is TRBV7-7, the J call TRBJ2-3; 9 nucleotides align to TRBD2. Germline loops: CDR1 SSHAT, CDR2 FNYEAQ (reference sequence). There are 16 residues in the CDR3. CDR3 amino acids: CASSLGRGGKTDTQYF. The CDR3 DNA is TGTGCTAGCAGCTTAGGGCGGGGGGGAAAGACAGATACGCAGTATTTT.

This clone was counted once. CDR3 DNA: TGTGCCAGTCGATGGACAGGCCTCTTGGGCTACACCTTC. Encoded protein: CASRWTGLLGYTF. V is TRBV19 and J is TRBJ1-2; TRBD1 matches 7 bases. V dropped 8 bases and J dropped 8; count of bases not matched to a gene: 11. Germline assignment: CDR1 LNHDA and CDR2 SQIVND (reference sequence). The CDR3 contains 13 residues.

J is TRBJ2-1 and V is TRBV27; 10 bases match TRBD1. Germline V gene sequence: CDR1 MNHEY, CDR2 SMNVEV (reference sequence). The CDR3 runs to 12 residues. With 5 bases clipped from V and 14 bases from J, the junction kept 6 bases outside the gene matches. CDR3 bases: TGTGCCAGCAGTCCCCCCGGGACAGGGGAGTTCTTC. It specifies CASSPPGTGEFF.

The rearrangement uses TRBV2 and TRBJ2-2, with D perhaps matching TRBD1 (6 bases). The V end was cut by 6 bases, the J end by 4 bases, with 9 bases between. Per germline, CDR1 SNHLY and CDR2 FYNNEI. The CDR3 has 13 amino acids. CDR3 in amino acids: CASSQDSTGELFF. CDR3 DNA sequence: TGTGCCAGCAGCCAGGACAGCACCGGGGAGCTGTTTTTT.

The V gene is TRBV6-5, the J gene TRBJ1-5; TRBD1 is a possible D gene (6 bases). The ends were cut back, 1 base at V and 5 bases at J, with 9 bases in the middle. Germline values: CDR1 MNHEY, CDR2 SVGAGI. This CDR3 region has 14 residues. Here the CDR3 reads CASSYLQGYQPQHF. The CDR3 coding sequence is TGTGCCAGCAGTTACTTACAGGGATATCAGCCCCAGCATTTT.

This chain joins TRBV4-1 and TRBJ2-7, with TRBD2 matching 12 bases. CDR1 is MGHRA, CDR2 YSYEKL, per germline. V was clipped by 0 bases and J by 5 bases; unmatched bases: 14. The CDR3 sequence is 19 residues long. CDR3 in amino acids: CASSQELRLAGGQVNEQYF. The CDR3 region has the DNA TGCGCCAGCAGCCAAGAATTAAGGCTAGCGGGGGGGCAGGTTAACGAGCAGTACTTC.

This clone was observed a few times. This chain connects TRBV4-2 to TRBJ2-3; 7 nucleotides line up with TRBD1. The CDR3 sequence is 14 residues long. CDR1 is LGHNA, CDR2 YNFKEQ, per germline. V was pared by 4 bases and J by 1 base, with 2 bases of the junction left unmatched. CDR3 loop: CASSPGTGTDTQYF. The CDR3 DNA sequence: TGTGCCAGCAGCCCGGGGACAGGCACAGATACGCAGTATTTT.

V usage is TRBV6-6 and J usage is TRBJ1-1, with 7 bases that match TRBD1. CDR1 is MNHNY and CDR2 is SVGAGI in the germline V gene (reference sequence). The CDR3 length is 12 residues. With V trimmed by 6 bases and J by 4 bases, 2 bases remained unmatched. CDR3 in amino acids: CASRRDSTEAFF. As DNA, the CDR3 is TGTGCCAGCAGACGGGACAGCACTGAAGCTTTCTTT.

The chain carries TRBV6-5 and TRBJ2-2, with a possible D match to TRBD1 (5 bases). V was pared by 7 bases and J by 5 bases, with 17 bases between. The CDR3 has 15 amino acids. Germline V gene lookup returns CDR1 MNHEY and CDR2 SVGAGI. The chain's CDR3 is CASTYLPGLTGELFF. The CDR3 nucleotides read TGTGCCAGCACCTACCTCCCAGGGCTGACCGGGGAGCTGTTTTTT.

This clone turned up a few times. V is TRBV11-3 and J is TRBJ2-7; 8 bases are a match to TRBD1. CDR1 and CDR2 (germline): SGHNT, YENEEA. The CDR3 runs to 16 residues. With 5 bases clipped from V and 7 bases from J, the junction kept 16 bases outside the gene matches. CDR3 nucleotide sequence: TGTGCCAGCAGCCATCCTTTTCGGCAGGGGGCGGAAGAGCAGTACTTC. The encoded protein is CASSHPFRQGAEEQYF. Based on the CDR3 plus reference TRBV11-3 and TRBJ2-7, the full variable domain is EAGVVQSPRYKIIEKKQPVAFWCNPISGHNTLYWYLQNLGQGPELLIRYENEEAVDDSQLPKDRFSAERLKGVDSTLKIQPAELGDSAVYLCASSHPFRQGAEEQYFGPGTRLTVT.

This chain connects TRBV25-1 to TRBJ1-1; D possibly corresponds to TRBD1 (6 bases). The CDR3 contains 14 residues. Trimming cost V 8 bases and J 5 bases, with 18 bases left between them. In germline, CDR1 is MGHDK, CDR2 SYGVNS. The chain's CDR3 is CASVGGGARTEAFF. The CDR3 DNA reads TGTGCCAGCGTGGGTGGGGGGGCTCGGACTGAAGCTTTCTTT.

The sample holds one count of this clone. The rearrangement links TRBV6-1 to TRBJ2-3; tentative D call: TRBD2 (5 bases). The CDR3 extends over 13 amino acids. V lost 6 bases, J lost 4 bases, and 11 bases lay in between. CDR1 MNHNS and CDR2 SASEGT come from the germline V gene. CDR3: CASSPTTADTQYF. The CDR3 coding sequence is TGTGCCAGCAGCCCGACTACGGCAGATACGCAGTATTTT.